Listed here are 13 T cell receptor beta chains from one sample, sequenced in a study of blood T cell repertoires in COVID-19. The table came from immunoSEQ multiplex PCR; TCRdb's copy has only in-frame clones and leaves some out. The sample gives 45,000 to 65,000 clones, 75% to 90% of which show up once; approximately 3.7% is in the top ten. The sample taken for sequencing was peripheral blood. The receptors stem from a human donor in a cohort sampled during active COVID-19.

V gene TRBV21-1 combines with J gene TRBJ2-7; TRBD1, the table's D call, was not compared with the DNA. TRBV21-1 is given as a pseudogene. This CDR3 region has 16 residues. The CDR3 here is CASSWNRQGESYEQYF. The CDR3 DNA is TGTGCCAGCAGCTGGAATCGACAGGGAGAGTCCTACGAGCAGTACTTC.

The rearrangement links TRBV29-1 to TRBJ1-2; 10 bases are a match to TRBD1. The V and J ends lost 7 bases and 4 bases, in that order; junction bases with no gene match: 6. CDR3 length equals 13 residues. Germline values: CDR1 SQVTM, CDR2 ANQGSEA. CDR3 loop: CSGGTGVGYGYTF. CDR3 coding DNA: TGCAGCGGTGGGACAGGGGTTGGCTATGGCTACACCTTC.

The chain couples TRBV15 to TRBJ1-1; D gene uncertain. Germline V gives CDR1 LNHNV, CDR2 YYDKDF (reference sequence). The CDR3 contains 15 residues. V was clipped by 5 bases and J by 1 base, with 14 bases between them. Written as DNA, the CDR3 is TGTGCCACCAGCTCCACGGGGAGCGCGAACACTGAAGCTTTCTTT. Translated: CATSSTGSANTEAFF.

V is TRBV7-2 and J is TRBJ2-1; 15 nucleotides line up with TRBD2. Unmatched junction bases numbered 3, after V lost 5 bases and J lost 7 bases. This CDR3 has 15 amino acids. Germline loops: CDR1 SGHTA, CDR2 FQGNSA. The CDR3 protein is CASSGLAGGRNEQFF. In DNA, the CDR3 is TGTGCCAGCAGCGGACTAGCGGGGGGGCGTAATGAGCAGTTCTTC.

This chain joins TRBV5-1 and TRBJ2-4; no reliable D call. With 0 bases removed from V and 1 base from J, the gap between germline ends came to 8 bases. Germline V gene sequence: CDR1 SGHRS, CDR2 YFSETQ. This CDR3 contains 15 residues. The DNA of the CDR3 is TGCGCCAGCAGCTTGGGGGCTGCGGCCAAAAACATTCAGTACTTC. Translating it yields CASSLGAAAKNIQYF. Full variable domain (missing parts from reference TRBV5-1 and TRBJ2-4): KAGVTQTPRYLIKTRGQQVTLSCSPISGHRSVSWYQQTPGQGLQFLFEYFSETQRNKGNFPGRFSGRQFSNSRSEMNVSTLELGDSALYLCASSLGAAAKNIQYFGAGTRLSVL.

The DNA of the CDR3 is TGTGCCAGTCTCGGTCCGGGACAGGGAGGTTCCGGGGAGCTGTTTTTT. Its protein product is CASLGPGQGGSGELFF. V gene TRBV2 combines with J gene TRBJ2-2, with TRBD1 matching over 9 bases. Looked up from germline, CDR1 is SNHLY and CDR2 is FYNNEI. The CDR3 runs 16 residues. Germline trimming cut 9 bases from V and 6 bases from J; bases unmatched to any gene: 14. Together with reference TRBV2 and TRBJ2-2, the CDR3 gives the full variable domain: EPEVTQTPSHQVTQMGQEVILRCVPISNHLYFYWYRQILGQKVEFLVSFYNNEISEKSEIFDDQFSVERPDGSNFTLKIRSTKLEDSAMYFCASLGPGQGGSGELFFGEGSRLTVL.

The rearrangement uses TRBV18 and TRBJ2-2; the match to TRBD2 covers 12 bases. The CDR3 consists of 17 residues. Per germline, CDR1 KGHSH and CDR2 LQKENI. The V and J ends lost 3 bases and 4 bases, in that order; junction bases with no gene match: 6. CDR3 bases: TGTGCCAGCTCACCCGGACTAGCGGGAAGGTTCACCGGGGAGCTGTTTTTT. Amino acid sequence: CASSPGLAGRFTGELFF.

The J gene is TRBJ1-2, the V gene TRBV7-2; tentative D call: TRBD1 (6 bases). The CDR3 has 15 amino acids. Trimming took 4 bases from V and 3 from J, leaving 15 bases between them. Looked up from germline, CDR1 is SGHTA and CDR2 is FQGNSA. CDR3 nucleotide sequence: TGTGCCAGCAGCTCATCGCGGGGGCGCGACTATGGCTACACCTTC. It specifies CASSSSRGRDYGYTF. Complete variable domain (other parts from reference TRBV7-2 and TRBJ1-2): GAGVSQSPSNKVTEKGKDVELRCDPISGHTALYWYRQSLGQGLEFLIYFQGNSAPDKSGLPSDRFSAERTGGSVSTLTIQRTQQEDSAVYLCASSSSRGRDYGYTFGSGTRLTVV.

This chain connects TRBV25-1 to TRBJ2-1; TRBD1 aligns across 9 bases. V trimming: 7 bases; J trimming: 9 bases; junction bases outside the gene matches: 16. The CDR3 runs 16 residues. In germline, CDR1 is MGHDK, CDR2 SYGVNS. The DNA for the CDR3 is TGTGCCAGCAATCCGGGACAGGGTCGTGGGTTCGGTGAGCAGTTCTTC. It translates to CASNPGQGRGFGEQFF.

The V gene is TRBV18, the J gene TRBJ2-5, with 13 bases lining up with TRBD2. This CDR3 is 16 amino acids long. The V and J ends lost 4 bases and 2 bases, in that order; junction bases with no gene match: 4. Germline assignment: CDR1 KGHSH and CDR2 LQKENI. The CDR3 loop is CASSLRLAGGQETQYF. Here the CDR3 DNA reads TGTGCCAGCTCACTTCGACTAGCGGGAGGACAAGAGACCCAGTACTTC.

V and J are TRBV7-2 and TRBJ2-3, with TRBD2 matching 10 bases. This CDR3 region has 16 residues. V shed 3 bases, J shed 1 base, and the junction held 4 bases outside the gene matches. The germline CDR1 and CDR2 sequences are SGHTA and FQGNSA. This CDR3 reads CASSFGGLARTDTQYF. As DNA, the CDR3 is TGTGCCAGCAGCTTTGGGGGACTAGCGCGCACAGATACGCAGTATTTT.

The J gene is TRBJ2-7, the V gene TRBV11-2; the match to TRBD2 covers 10 bases. The CDR3 runs to 13 residues. The V segment lost 1 base and the J segment 11 bases; nucleotides outside the gene matches: 5. Germline-derived CDR1 and CDR2 are SGHAT and FQNNGV. The CDR3 spells CASSLVLAGEEYF. The CDR3 bases are TGTGCCAGCAGCTTAGTCCTAGCGGGAGAAGAGTACTTC.

The chain employs TRBV2 and TRBJ1-2; perhaps TRBD1 as D (5 bases). Trimming stripped 6 bases from V and 4 bases from J, with 21 bases between. The CDR3 loop spans 16 amino acids. The germline V gene has CDR1 SNHLY and CDR2 FYNNEI. The DNA of the CDR3 is TGTGCCAGCAGGGATCAACAGGTTCCACGGAGCTATGGCTACACCTTC. The encoded protein is CASRDQQVPRSYGYTF.